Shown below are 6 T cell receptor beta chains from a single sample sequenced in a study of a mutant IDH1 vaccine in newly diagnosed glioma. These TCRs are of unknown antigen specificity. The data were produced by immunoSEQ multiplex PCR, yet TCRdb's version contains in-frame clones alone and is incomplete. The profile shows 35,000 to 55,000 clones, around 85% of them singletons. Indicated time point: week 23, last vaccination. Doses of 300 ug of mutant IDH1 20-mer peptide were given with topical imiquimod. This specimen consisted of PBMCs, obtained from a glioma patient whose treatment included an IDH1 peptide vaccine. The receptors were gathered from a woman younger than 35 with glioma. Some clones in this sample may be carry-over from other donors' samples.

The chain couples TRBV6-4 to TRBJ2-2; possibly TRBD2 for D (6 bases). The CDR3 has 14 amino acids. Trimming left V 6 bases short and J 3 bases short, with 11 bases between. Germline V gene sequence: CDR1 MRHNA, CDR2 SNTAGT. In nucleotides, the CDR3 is TGTGCCAGCAGGTCCCCGGGAGACACCGGGGAGCTGTTTTTT. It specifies CASRSPGDTGELFF.

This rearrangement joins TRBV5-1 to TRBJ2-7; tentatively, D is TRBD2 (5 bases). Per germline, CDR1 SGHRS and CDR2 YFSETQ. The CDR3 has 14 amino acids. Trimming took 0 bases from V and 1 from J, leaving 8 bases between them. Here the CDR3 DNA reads TGCGCCAGCAGCTTGGAGGACTTATCCTACGAGCAGTACTTC. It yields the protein CASSLEDLSYEQYF. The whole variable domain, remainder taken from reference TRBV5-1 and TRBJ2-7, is KAGVTQTPRYLIKTRGQQVTLSCSPISGHRSVSWYQQTPGQGLQFLFEYFSETQRNKGNFPGRFSGRQFSNSRSEMNVSTLELGDSALYLCASSLEDLSYEQYFGPGTRLTVT.

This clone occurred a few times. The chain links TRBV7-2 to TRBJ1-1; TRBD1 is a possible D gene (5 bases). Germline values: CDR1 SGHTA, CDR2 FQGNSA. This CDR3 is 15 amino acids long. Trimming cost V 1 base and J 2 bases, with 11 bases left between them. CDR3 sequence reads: CASSLGGGTNTEAFF. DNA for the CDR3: TGTGCCAGCAGCTTAGGGGGGGGAACCAACACTGAAGCTTTCTTT.

The CDR3 sequence: CASSSTGGPWGTEAFF. For the CDR3, the DNA is TGTGCCAGCAGCTCCACAGGGGGCCCTTGGGGAACTGAAGCTTTCTTT. This chain joins TRBV7-9 and TRBJ1-1; the match to TRBD1 covers 9 bases. CDR1 is SEHNR and CDR2 is FQNEAQ in the germline V gene (reference sequence). Trimming cost V 4 bases and J 5 bases; bases outside gene matches: 11. The CDR3 sequence is 16 residues long.

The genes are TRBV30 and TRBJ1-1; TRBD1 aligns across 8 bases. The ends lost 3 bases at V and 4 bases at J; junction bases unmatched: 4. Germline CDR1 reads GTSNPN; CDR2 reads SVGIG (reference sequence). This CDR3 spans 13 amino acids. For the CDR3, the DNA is TGTGCCTGGAGCAGGGGGCTCGTCACTGAAGCTTTCTTT. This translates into CAWSRGLVTEAFF. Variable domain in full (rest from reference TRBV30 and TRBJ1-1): SQTIHQWPATLVQPVGSPLSLECTVEGTSNPNLYWYRQAAGRGLQLLFYSVGIGQISSEVPQNLSASRPQDRQFILSSKKLLLSDSGFYLCAWSRGLVTEAFFGQGTRLTVV.

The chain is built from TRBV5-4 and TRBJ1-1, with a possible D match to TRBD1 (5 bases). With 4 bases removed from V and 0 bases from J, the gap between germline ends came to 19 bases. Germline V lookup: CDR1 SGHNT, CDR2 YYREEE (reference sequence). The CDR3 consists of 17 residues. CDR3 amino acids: CASSPAGGGFMNTEAFF. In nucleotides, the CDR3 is TGTGCCAGCAGCCCTGCCGGTGGGGGGTTTATGAACACTGAAGCTTTCTTT.